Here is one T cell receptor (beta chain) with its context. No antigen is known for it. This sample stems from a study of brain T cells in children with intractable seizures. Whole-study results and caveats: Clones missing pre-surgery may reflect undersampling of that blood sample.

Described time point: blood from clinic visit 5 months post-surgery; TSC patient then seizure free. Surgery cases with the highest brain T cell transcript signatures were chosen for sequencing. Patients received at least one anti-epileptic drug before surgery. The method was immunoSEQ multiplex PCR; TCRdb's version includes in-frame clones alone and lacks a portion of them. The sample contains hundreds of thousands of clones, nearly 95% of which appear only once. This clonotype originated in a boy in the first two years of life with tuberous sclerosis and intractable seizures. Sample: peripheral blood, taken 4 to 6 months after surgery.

The CDR3 DNA is TGTGCCAGCAGCCACAATGAGCAGTTCTTC. Translated: CASSHNEQFF. V usage is TRBV28 and J usage is TRBJ2-1; D is undetermined. CDR1 and CDR2 from the germline V gene are MDHEN and SYDVKM. This CDR3 comprises 10 residues. V gave up 6 bases and J gave up 5 bases, with 2 bases separating them.